The next 22 T cell receptor beta chains were all read from a single sample in a study of patients and donors after allogeneic stem cell transplantation. One entry per CDR3 protein results from TCRdb running MiXCR on the RT-PCR reads. Here the sample spans fewer than 75,000 distinct CDR3 sequences, about an eighth being singletons. Sequencing used blood, either unsorted or a sorted T cell fraction (not recorded which). These receptor sequences come from a human donor who was either an allogeneic HSCT recipient or a stem cell or donor lymphocyte infusion donor (not recorded which). It is not recorded whose cells these are; they may come from a transplant donor.

This clonotype was counted between two and nine times. V gene TRBV20-1 combines with J gene TRBJ2-1; possible D gene TRBD2, 5 bases. Germline CDR1 and CDR2: DFQATT and SNEGSKA (reference sequence). V was clipped by 6 bases and J by 0 bases, with 12 bases between them. The CDR3 sequence is 14 residues long. CDR3 sequence: CSALGLSSYNEQFF. CDR3 nucleotide sequence: TGCAGTGCCCTTGGACTCAGCTCCTACAATGAGCAGTTCTTC.

Notes on this clonotype: Being one base from a much bigger clone, this may be a read error. The chain uses TRBV5-1 and TRBJ1-3; D is perhaps TRBD1 (6 bases). The CDR3 runs 14 residues. The germline gives CDR1 SGHRS, CDR2 YFSETQ. Trimming removed 4 bases at V and 8 bases at J, with 16 bases between. In DNA form, the CDR3 reads TGCGCCAGCAGCATCCGGACAGCGGGCGACACCATATATTTT. Translating gives CASSIRTAGDTIYF.

This clonotype appeared a few times. The chain couples TRBV29-1 to TRBJ2-7; D possibly corresponds to TRBD2 (6 bases). CDR3 length equals 12 residues. CDR1 is SQVTM, CDR2 ANQGSEA, per germline. V was pared by 4 bases and J by 6 bases, with 13 bases between. CDR3 sequence reads: CSVVTSSGEQYF. Written as DNA, the CDR3 is TGCAGCGTTGTGACTAGTTCCGGCGAGCAGTACTTC.

V and J are TRBV5-1 and TRBJ2-7; 9 bases agree with TRBD2. Trimming cost V 4 bases and J 0 bases; bases outside gene matches: 2. Germline V CDR1 and CDR2: SGHRS, YFSETQ. The CDR3 length is 14 residues. This CDR3 is CASSPTSGSYEQYF. CDR3 coding DNA: TGCGCCAGCAGCCCGACTAGCGGCTCCTACGAGCAGTACTTC.

The chain carries TRBV10-3 and TRBJ2-7, with D unresolved. The germline CDR1 and CDR2 sequences are ENHRY and SYGVKD. V was clipped by 4 bases and J by 9 bases, with 19 bases between them. The CDR3 contains 14 residues. The CDR3 sequence is CAISGAVAWVGQYF. The CDR3 region has the DNA TGTGCCATCAGTGGGGCTGTTGCTTGGGTCGGGCAGTACTTC.

The J gene is TRBJ1-1, the V gene TRBV11-3; tentatively, D is TRBD1 (5 bases). The ends were cut back, 5 bases at V and 7 bases at J, with 20 bases in the middle. The germline gives CDR1 SGHNT, CDR2 YENEEA. The CDR3 is 15 amino acids. DNA of the CDR3: TGTGCCAGCAGCCCAATGAGACCTGGGACGTTTGAAGCTTTCTTT. Protein product: CASSPMRPGTFEAFF.

This clonotype turned up a few times. The chain links TRBV5-1 to TRBJ2-3; no firm D call. The germline V gene encodes CDR1 SGHRS and CDR2 YFSETQ. The CDR3 spans 11 residues. V dropped 3 bases and J dropped 6 bases, with 5 bases sitting between them. CDR3 in amino acids: CASSSVDTQYF. CDR3 DNA sequence: TGCGCCAGCAGCTCGGTGGATACGCAGTATTTT.

This clonotype was counted at least ten times. The chain couples TRBV12-3 or TRBV12-4 to TRBJ1-6; D remains unclear. V was trimmed by 4 bases and J by 8 bases, leaving 9 bases between them. The CDR3 spans 13 residues. The DNA for the CDR3 is TGTGCCAGCAGTTCGTTTGGGGATTCACCCCTCCACTTT. Translating gives CASSSFGDSPLHF.

This clonotype was seen only a few times. This chain uses TRBV27 with TRBJ1-3; no clear D. This CDR3 comprises 16 residues. The ends were cut back, 1 base at V and 2 bases at J, with 12 bases in the middle. Germline values: CDR1 MNHEY, CDR2 SMNVEV (reference sequence). The CDR3 spells CASSLFWEPTGNTIYF. The CDR3 DNA follows: TGTGCCAGCAGTTTATTCTGGGAACCTACTGGAAACACCATATATTTT.

This chain connects TRBV12-3 or TRBV12-4 to TRBJ2-1; 8 positions agree with TRBD2. CDR3 length equals 15 residues. V lost 4 bases and J lost 4; bases outside the gene matches: 6. The CDR3 DNA reads as TGTGCCAGCAGTTCCACGAGCGGGAGTTACAATGAGCAGTTCTTC. Its translation: CASSSTSGSYNEQFF.

This clonotype was counted between two and nine times. The J gene is TRBJ2-5, the V gene TRBV18, with 8 bases lining up with TRBD2. V lost 2 bases and J lost 5; bases outside the gene matches: 7. Germline CDR1 KGHSH, CDR2 LQKENI. CDR3 length equals 15 residues. CDR3 sequence reads: CASSPEREPGETQYF. The CDR3, as DNA: TGTGCCAGCTCACCAGAGCGGGAGCCGGGCGAGACCCAGTACTTC.

The chain links TRBV12-3 or TRBV12-4 to TRBJ2-1; 10 bases map to TRBD1. This CDR3 is built from 15 residues. The trim removed 5 bases at V and 9 bases at J, leaving 10 bases unmatched. This CDR3 reads CASSTTGGAWIEQFF. As DNA, the CDR3 is TGTGCCAGCAGTACGACAGGGGGCGCTTGGATTGAGCAGTTCTTC.

This clonotype was picked up a small number of times. The chain's CDR3 is CASSTGTYGGYNEQFF. CDR3 bases: TGTGCCAGCAGTACCGGGACGTATGGCGGCTACAATGAGCAGTTCTTC. This rearrangement joins TRBV11-3 to TRBJ2-1, with D perhaps assigned TRBD1 or TRBD2 (5 bases each). Per the germline V gene, CDR1 is SGHNT and CDR2 is YENEEA. This CDR3 is 16 amino acids long. The V end was cut by 6 bases, the J end by 3 bases, with 18 bases between.

There are a few counts of this clonotype. The chain carries TRBV7-3 and TRBJ2-3, with TRBD2 matching 9 bases. Germline-derived CDR1 and CDR2 are SGHTA and FQGTGA. The CDR3 covers 16 residues. The junction had 5 bases not matched to a gene; V was cut back by 1 base and J by 3 bases. In DNA, the CDR3 is TGTGCCAGCAGCTTAAAGCTAGCGGGGCCGACAGATACGCAGTATTTT. This translates into CASSLKLAGPTDTQYF. The entire variable domain, with the rest obtained from reference TRBV7-3 and TRBJ2-3, is as follows: GAGVSQTPSNKVTEKGKYVELRCDPISGHTALYWYRQSLGQGPEFLIYFQGTGAADDSGLPNDRFFAVRPEGSVSTLKIQRTERGDSAVYLCASSLKLAGPTDTQYFGPGTRLTVL.

This chain connects TRBV29-1 to TRBJ2-3; 12 bases are a match to TRBD2. Unmatched junction bases numbered 13, after V lost 4 bases and J lost 2 bases. Germline V gives CDR1 SQVTM, CDR2 ANQGSEA. The CDR3 runs 18 residues. The CDR3 loop reads CSVASGLAGGSDTDTQYF. In DNA form, the CDR3 reads TGCAGCGTTGCATCCGGTCTAGCGGGAGGGTCGGACACAGATACGCAGTATTTT.

This clonotype was counted ten times or more. CDR3 sequence reads: CASSLGQGVEETQYF. DNA of the CDR3: TGTGCCAGCAGCTTAGGACAGGGGGTCGAGGAGACCCAGTACTTC. V and J are TRBV9 and TRBJ2-5; 10 nucleotides agree with TRBD1. This CDR3 spans 15 amino acids. Germline V gene data show CDR1 as SGDLS and CDR2 as YYNGEE. The junction had 8 bases not matched to a gene; V was cut back by 4 bases and J by 5 bases.

This clonotype was observed at least ten times. V and J are TRBV6-6 and TRBJ2-3; TRBD2 matches 9 bases. V lost 6 bases, J lost 1 base, and 8 bases stayed unmatched. Germline assignment: CDR1 MNHNY and CDR2 SVGAGI (reference sequence). The CDR3 contains 16 residues. CDR3 DNA sequence: TGTGCCAGCAGCCGTCAGACTAGCGGAGGCACAGATACGCAGTATTTT. Translated: CASSRQTSGGTDTQYF.

This clonotype is judged medium-sized. For the CDR3, the DNA is TGTGCCAGCAGGGCTGAACTTAGCAATCAGCCCCAGCATTTT. This translates into CASRAELSNQPQHF. The rearrangement links TRBV12-3 or TRBV12-4 to TRBJ1-5; no reliable D call. V gave up 6 bases and J gave up 0 bases, with 9 bases separating them. The CDR3 has 14 residues.

The chain links TRBV11-2 to TRBJ2-5; D tentatively fits TRBD1 or TRBD2 (5 bases each). The CDR3 runs 15 residues. Germline CDR1 is SGHAT and CDR2 is FQNNGV. V was trimmed by 5 bases and J by 1 base, leaving 14 bases between them. Here the CDR3 DNA reads TGTGCCAGCAGCCCAGGGTGGGGGATCCAAGAGACCCAGTACTTC. This gives the protein CASSPGWGIQETQYF.

V and J are TRBV20-1 and TRBJ2-2; TRBD2 matches 8 bases. CDR1 and CDR2 from the germline V gene are DFQATT and SNEGSKA (reference sequence). The CDR3 spans 14 residues. V dropped 0 bases and J dropped 3; count of bases not matched to a gene: 0. CDR3 in amino acids: CSARDGRDTGELFF. In nucleotides, the CDR3 is TGCAGTGCTAGAGACGGGAGGGACACCGGGGAGCTGTTTTTT.

This clonotype was seen at least ten times. This sequence joins TRBV12-3 or TRBV12-4 and TRBJ2-7; TRBD1 agrees at 7 bases. This CDR3 region has 13 residues. V lost 3 bases to trimming and J lost 4 bases; unmatched junction nucleotides: 3. As DNA, the CDR3 is TGTGCCAGCAGTTTTAGACAGGGTTACGAGCAGTACTTC. Translated, it gives CASSFRQGYEQYF.

This clonotype was observed many times. The rearrangement uses TRBV13 and TRBJ2-3; D is undetermined. Between the trimmed V and J ends, which lost 5 bases and 0 bases, there was a span of 3 bases. This CDR3 has 12 residues. Germline V gives CDR1 PRHDT, CDR2 FYEKMQ (reference sequence). The CDR3 DNA reads as TGTGCCAGCAGCCTTAGCACAGATACGCAGTATTTT. As protein: CASSLSTDTQYF.